Here is one T cell receptor beta chain with its context. Antigen specificity is unknown. V lost 2 bases and J lost 2, with 9 bases in between. Looked up from germline, CDR1 is WNHNN and CDR2 is SYGVQD (reference sequence). The CDR3 consists of 14 residues. The PCR ran on 60 Vbeta and 13 Jbeta primers. Sequencing used immunoSEQ multiplex PCR; TCRdb keeps in-frame clones, though not all of them. This repertoire shows 200,000 to 250,000 clones, about 74% found once; its top ten account for 1.8%. The data are from a study of cytomegalovirus exposure and HLA in healthy donors. At the level of the study: Approximately 180 million T cells yielded 120 million or so unique TCR beta sequences, as an earlier analysis found. Notes on the study in general: Most TCR sequences proved rare, with some public TCRs found in many donors. Through in vitro validation, a few CMV-associated chains were shown to be specific for CMV antigens.

J is TRBJ1-1 and V is TRBV10-1; D not certain. The TCR originated in a woman aged 25 to 39 in good health and CMV-seronegative. Sequences were obtained from PBMCs. The chain's CDR3 is CASSETVLNTEAFF. CDR3 nucleotides: TGCGCCAGCAGTGAGACAGTTCTTAACACTGAAGCTTTCTTT.